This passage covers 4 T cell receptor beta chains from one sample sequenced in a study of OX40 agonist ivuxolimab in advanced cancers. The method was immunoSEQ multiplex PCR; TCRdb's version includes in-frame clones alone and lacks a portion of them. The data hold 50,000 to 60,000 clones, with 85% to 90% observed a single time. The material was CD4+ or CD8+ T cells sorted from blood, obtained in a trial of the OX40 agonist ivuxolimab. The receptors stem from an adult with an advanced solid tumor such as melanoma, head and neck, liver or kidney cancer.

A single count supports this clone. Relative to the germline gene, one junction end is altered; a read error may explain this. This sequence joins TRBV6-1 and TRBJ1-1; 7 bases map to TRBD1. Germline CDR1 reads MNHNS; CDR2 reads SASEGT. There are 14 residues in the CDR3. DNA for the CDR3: TGTGCCAGCAGGGCAGGGGGGGGAAACACTGAAGCTTCCTTT. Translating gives CASRAGGGNTEASF.

Here the CDR3 reads CASSTGTGVGYGYTF. CDR3 DNA sequence: TGCGCCAGCAGCACCGGGACGGGAGTCGGGTATGGCTACACCTTC. V and J are TRBV5-1 and TRBJ1-2, with D possibly matching TRBD1 (5 bases). V was pared by 4 bases and J by 5 bases, with 18 bases between. CDR1 SGHRS and CDR2 YFSETQ come from the germline V gene. The CDR3 spans 15 residues.

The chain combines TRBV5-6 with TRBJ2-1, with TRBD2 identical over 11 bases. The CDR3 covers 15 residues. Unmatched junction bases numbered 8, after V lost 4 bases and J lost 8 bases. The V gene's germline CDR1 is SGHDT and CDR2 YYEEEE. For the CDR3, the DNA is TGTGCCAGCAGCCAAATAGCGGGAGGGCCGGATGAGCAGTTCTTC. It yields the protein CASSQIAGGPDEQFF.

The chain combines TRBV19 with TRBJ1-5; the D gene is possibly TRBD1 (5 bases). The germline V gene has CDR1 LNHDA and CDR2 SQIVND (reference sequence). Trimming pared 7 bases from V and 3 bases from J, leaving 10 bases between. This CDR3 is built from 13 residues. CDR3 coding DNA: TGTGCCAGTACCCCCAGGGTCAATCAGCCCCAGCATTTT. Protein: CASTPRVNQPQHF.